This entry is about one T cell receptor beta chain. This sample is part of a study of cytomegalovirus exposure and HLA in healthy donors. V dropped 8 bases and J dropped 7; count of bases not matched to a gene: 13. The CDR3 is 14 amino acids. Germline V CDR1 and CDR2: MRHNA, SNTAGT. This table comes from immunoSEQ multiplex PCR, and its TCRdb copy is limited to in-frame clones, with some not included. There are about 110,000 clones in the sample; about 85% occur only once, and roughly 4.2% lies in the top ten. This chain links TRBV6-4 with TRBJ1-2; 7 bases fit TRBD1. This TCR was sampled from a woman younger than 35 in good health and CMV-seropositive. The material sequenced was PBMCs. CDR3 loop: CASSKERGRGGYTF. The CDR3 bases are TGTGCCAGCTCCAAGGAGAGGGGGCGGGGTGGCTACACCTTC.